This entry features one T cell receptor beta chain sequence. Its antigen is unknown. Through MiXCR, TCRdb re-clonotyped the PCR reads. Seen here are 30,000 to 40,000 clones, roughly 19% observed once, and the top ten hold around an eighth. This sample stems from a study of metastatic and nonmetastatic thyroid tumors. Study context: Thyroid patients, malignant and benign, had repertoires compared across blood and tumor or nodule tissue. Study-wide results and limits: The study reportedly found significantly higher TCR beta diversity in malignant thyroid tumors than benign nodules, in blood and tumor.

Among the patients, none had received any treatment before thyroid surgery. Sample: blood. The receptor's source is a male donor with papillary thyroid cancer or a benign thyroid nodule (not recorded which). Some clones in this sample may be carry-over from other donors' samples.

CDR3 bases: TGTGCCAGCTCTAGCGGGAGAGAGCGAGATACGCAGTATTTT. Amino acid sequence: CASSSGRERDTQYF. J is TRBJ2-3 and V is TRBV6-1; 10 bases align to TRBD2. Per germline, CDR1 MNHNS and CDR2 SASEGT. V lost 8 bases and J lost 5; bases outside the gene matches: 7. CDR3 length: 14 residues.